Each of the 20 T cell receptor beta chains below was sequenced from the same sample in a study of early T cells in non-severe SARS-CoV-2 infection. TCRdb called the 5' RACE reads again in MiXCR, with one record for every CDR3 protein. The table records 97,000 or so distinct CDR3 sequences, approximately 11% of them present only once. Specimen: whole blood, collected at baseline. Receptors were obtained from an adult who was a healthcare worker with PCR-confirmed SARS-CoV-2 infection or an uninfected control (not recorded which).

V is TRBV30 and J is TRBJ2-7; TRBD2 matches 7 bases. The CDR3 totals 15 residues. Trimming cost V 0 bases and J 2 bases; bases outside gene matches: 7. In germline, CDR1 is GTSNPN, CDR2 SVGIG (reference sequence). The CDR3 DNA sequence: TGTGCCTGGAGTGTACCGCGGGGGAGTCCCTACGAGCAGTACTTC. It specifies CAWSVPRGSPYEQYF.

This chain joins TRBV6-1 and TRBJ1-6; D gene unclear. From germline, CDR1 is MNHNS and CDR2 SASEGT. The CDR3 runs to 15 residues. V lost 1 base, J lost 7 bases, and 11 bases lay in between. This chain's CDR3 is CASSEVETWNSPLHF. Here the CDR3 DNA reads TGTGCCAGCAGTGAAGTCGAGACATGGAATTCACCCCTCCACTTT.

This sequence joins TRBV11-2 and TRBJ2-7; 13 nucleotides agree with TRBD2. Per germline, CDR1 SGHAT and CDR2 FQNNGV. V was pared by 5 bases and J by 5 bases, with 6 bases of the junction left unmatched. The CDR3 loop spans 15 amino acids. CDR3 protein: CASSTWTSGSNEQYF. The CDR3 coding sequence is TGTGCCAGCAGCACCTGGACTAGCGGGAGCAACGAGCAGTACTTC. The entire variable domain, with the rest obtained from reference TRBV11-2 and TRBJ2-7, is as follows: EAGVAQSPRYKIIEKRQSVAFWCNPISGHATLYWYQQILGQGPKLLIQFQNNGVVDDSQLPKDRFSAERLKGVDSTLKIQPAKLEDSAVYLCASSTWTSGSNEQYFGPGTRLTVT.

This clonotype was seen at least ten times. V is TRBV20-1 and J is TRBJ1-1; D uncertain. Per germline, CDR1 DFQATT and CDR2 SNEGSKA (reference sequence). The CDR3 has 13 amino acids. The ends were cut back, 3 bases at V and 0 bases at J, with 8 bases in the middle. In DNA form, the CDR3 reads TGCAGTGCTAGGCGTCAGGTGAACACTGAAGCTTTCTTT. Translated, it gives CSARRQVNTEAFF.

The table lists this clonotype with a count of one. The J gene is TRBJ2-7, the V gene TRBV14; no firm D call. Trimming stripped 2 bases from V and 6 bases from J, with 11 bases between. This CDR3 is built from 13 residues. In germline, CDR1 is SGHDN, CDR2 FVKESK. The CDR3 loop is CASSQSSGAEQYF. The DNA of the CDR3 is TGTGCCAGCAGCCAATCGTCAGGAGCCGAGCAGTACTTC.

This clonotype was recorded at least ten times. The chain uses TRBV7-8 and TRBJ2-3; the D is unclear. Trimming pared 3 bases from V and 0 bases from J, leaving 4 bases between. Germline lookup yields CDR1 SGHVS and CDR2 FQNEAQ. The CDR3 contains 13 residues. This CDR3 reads CASSFGSTDTQYF. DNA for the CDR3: TGTGCCAGCAGCTTTGGCAGCACAGATACGCAGTATTTT.

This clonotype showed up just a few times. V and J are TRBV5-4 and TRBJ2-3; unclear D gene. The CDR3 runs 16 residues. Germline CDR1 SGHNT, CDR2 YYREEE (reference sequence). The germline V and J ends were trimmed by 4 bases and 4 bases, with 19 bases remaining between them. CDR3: CASSTATKRSADTQYF. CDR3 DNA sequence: TGTGCCAGCAGCACGGCAACAAAGAGGTCGGCAGATACGCAGTATTTT.

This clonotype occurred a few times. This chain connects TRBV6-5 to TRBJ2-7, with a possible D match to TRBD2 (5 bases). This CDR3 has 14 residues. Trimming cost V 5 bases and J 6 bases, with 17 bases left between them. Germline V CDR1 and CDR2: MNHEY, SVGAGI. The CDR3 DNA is TGTGCCAGCAGTGACGCCACTAGATTGGGCGAGCAGTACTTC. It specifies CASSDATRLGEQYF.

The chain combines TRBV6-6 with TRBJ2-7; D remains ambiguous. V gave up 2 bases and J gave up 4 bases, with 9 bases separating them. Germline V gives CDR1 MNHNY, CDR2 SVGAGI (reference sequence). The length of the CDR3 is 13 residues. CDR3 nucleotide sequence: TGTGCCAGCAGTTACCCTGGACGGTACGAGCAGTACTTC. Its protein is CASSYPGRYEQYF.

The CDR3 DNA is TGTGCCTGGAGTGTTTGGGGGAACGAGCAGTACTTC. Protein product: CAWSVWGNEQYF. V usage is TRBV30 and J usage is TRBJ2-7; D tentatively reads TRBD1 or TRBD2 (5 bases each). V was shortened by 0 bases and J by 5 bases, with 8 bases between the two germline ends. The CDR3 totals 12 residues. CDR1 and CDR2 from the germline V gene are GTSNPN and SVGIG (reference sequence).

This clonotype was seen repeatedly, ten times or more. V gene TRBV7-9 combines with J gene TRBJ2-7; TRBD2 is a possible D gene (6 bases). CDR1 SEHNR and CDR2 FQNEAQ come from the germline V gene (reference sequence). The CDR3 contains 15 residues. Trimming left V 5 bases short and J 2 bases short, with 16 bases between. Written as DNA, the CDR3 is TGTGCCAGCAGCCCAATGGGTAGCGGACCCTACGAGCAGTACTTC. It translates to CASSPMGSGPYEQYF.

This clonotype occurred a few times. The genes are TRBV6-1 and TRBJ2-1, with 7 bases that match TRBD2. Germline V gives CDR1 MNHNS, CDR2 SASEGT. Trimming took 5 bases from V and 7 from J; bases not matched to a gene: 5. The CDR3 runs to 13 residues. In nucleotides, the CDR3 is TGTGCCAGCAGTTCCCTGGGGGGGAATGAGCAGTTCTTC. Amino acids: CASSSLGGNEQFF.

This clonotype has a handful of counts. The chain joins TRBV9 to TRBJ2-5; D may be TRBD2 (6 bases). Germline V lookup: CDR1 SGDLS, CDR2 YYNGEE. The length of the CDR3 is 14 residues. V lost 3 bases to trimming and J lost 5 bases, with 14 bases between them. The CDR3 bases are TGTGCCAGCAGCGCAGATTCAGGGAGGGAGACCCAGTACTTC. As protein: CASSADSGRETQYF.

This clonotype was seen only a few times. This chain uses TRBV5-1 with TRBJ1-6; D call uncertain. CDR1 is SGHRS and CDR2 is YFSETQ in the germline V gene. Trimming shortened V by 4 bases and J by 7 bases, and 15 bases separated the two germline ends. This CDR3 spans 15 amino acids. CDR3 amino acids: CASSPGQSRNSPLHF. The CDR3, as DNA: TGCGCCAGCAGCCCGGGCCAGAGCCGAAATTCACCCCTCCACTTT.

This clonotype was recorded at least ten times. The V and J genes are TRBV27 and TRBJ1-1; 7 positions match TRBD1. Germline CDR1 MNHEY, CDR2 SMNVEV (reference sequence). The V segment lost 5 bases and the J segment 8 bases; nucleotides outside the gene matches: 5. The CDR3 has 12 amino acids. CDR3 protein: CASSTYRGEAFF. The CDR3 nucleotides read TGTGCCAGCAGTACGTACAGGGGAGAAGCTTTCTTT.

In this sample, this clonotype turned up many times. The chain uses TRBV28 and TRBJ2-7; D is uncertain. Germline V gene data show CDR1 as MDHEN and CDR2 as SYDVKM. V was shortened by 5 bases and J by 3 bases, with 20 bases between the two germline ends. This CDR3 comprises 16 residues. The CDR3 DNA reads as TGTGCCAGCAGTATACCCTCGTTAGGCCTCAGCTACGAGCAGTACTTC. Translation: CASSIPSLGLSYEQYF. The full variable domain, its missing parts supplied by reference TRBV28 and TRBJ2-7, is DVKVTQSSRYLVKRTGEKVFLECVQDMDHENMFWYRQDPGLGLRLIYFSYDVKMKEKGDIPEGYSVSREKKERFSLILESASTNQTSMYLCASSIPSLGLSYEQYFGPGTRLTVT.

The CDR3 here is CASSRGGLGTDTQYF. DNA of the CDR3: TGTGCCAGCAGCCGGGGGGGGTTAGGCACAGATACGCAGTATTTT. The chain uses TRBV7-8 and TRBJ2-3; 8 bases fit TRBD2. J was trimmed by 1 base and V by 5 bases; bases with no gene match: 5. Germline CDR1 and CDR2: SGHVS and FQNEAQ. CDR3 size: 15 residues.

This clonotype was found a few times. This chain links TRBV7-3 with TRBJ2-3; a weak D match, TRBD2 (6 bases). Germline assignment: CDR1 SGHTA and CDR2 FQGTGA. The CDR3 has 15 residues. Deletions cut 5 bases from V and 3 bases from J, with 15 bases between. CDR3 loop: CASSPRRAGTDTQYF. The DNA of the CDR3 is TGTGCCAGCAGCCCACGGAGGGCGGGAACAGATACGCAGTATTTT.

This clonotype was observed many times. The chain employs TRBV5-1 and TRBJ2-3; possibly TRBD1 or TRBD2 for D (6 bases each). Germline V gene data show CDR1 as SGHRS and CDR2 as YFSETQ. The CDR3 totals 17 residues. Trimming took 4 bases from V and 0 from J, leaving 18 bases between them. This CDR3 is CASSPPGGGTSTDTQYF. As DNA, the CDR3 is TGCGCCAGCAGCCCACCTGGGGGCGGGACCAGCACAGATACGCAGTATTTT.

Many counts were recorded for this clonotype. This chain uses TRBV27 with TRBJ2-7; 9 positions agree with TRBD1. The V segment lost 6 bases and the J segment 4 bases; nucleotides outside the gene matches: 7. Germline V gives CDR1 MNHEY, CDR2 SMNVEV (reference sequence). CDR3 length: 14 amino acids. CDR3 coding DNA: TGTGCCAGCAGCAGTACAGGGGGCGTGTACGAGCAGTACTTC. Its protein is CASSSTGGVYEQYF.